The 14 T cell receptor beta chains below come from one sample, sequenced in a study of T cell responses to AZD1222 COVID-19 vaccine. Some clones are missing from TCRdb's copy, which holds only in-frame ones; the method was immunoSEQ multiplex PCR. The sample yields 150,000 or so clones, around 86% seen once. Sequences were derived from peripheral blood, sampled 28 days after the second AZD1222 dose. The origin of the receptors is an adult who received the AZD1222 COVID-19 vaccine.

This CDR3 is CASSVVTNTEAFF. CDR3 nucleotides: TGTGCCAGCAGCGTAGTAACGAACACTGAAGCTTTCTTT. This chain connects TRBV9 to TRBJ1-1; D unresolved. The CDR3 is 13 residues long. Trimming shortened V by 0 bases and J by 1 base, and 4 bases separated the two germline ends. CDR1 and CDR2 from the germline V gene are SGDLS and YYNGEE.

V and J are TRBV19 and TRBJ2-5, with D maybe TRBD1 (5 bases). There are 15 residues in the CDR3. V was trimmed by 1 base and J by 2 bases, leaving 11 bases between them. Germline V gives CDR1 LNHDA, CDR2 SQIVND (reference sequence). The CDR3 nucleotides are TGTGCCAGTAGTATAGGGGGCGCTGGGCAAGAGACCCAGTACTTC. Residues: CASSIGGAGQETQYF.

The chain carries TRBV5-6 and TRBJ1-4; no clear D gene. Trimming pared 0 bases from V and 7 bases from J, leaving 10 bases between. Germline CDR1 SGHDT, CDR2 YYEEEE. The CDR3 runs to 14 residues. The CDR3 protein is CASSLAWGSEKLFF. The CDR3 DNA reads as TGTGCCAGCAGCTTGGCCTGGGGAAGTGAAAAACTGTTTTTT.

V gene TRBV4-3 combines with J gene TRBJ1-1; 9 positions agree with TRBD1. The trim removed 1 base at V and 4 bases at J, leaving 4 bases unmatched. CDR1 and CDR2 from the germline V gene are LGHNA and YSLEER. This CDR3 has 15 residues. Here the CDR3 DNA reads TGCGCCAGCAGCCAAGGGGACAGGGTGAGCACTGAAGCTTTCTTT. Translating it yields CASSQGDRVSTEAFF.

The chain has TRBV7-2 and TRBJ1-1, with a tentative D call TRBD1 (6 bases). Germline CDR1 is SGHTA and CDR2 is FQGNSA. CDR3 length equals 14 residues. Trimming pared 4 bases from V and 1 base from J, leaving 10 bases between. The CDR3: CASSYRTANTEAFF. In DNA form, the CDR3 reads TGTGCCAGCAGCTACCGGACAGCGAACACTGAAGCTTTCTTT.

CDR3 region: CASRDRGVSYEQYF. For the CDR3, the DNA is TGTGCCAGCAGAGACAGGGGGGTCTCCTACGAGCAGTACTTC. The chain is built from TRBV28 and TRBJ2-7; 9 nucleotides line up with TRBD1. The CDR3 covers 14 residues. The V and J ends lost 6 bases and 0 bases, in that order; junction bases with no gene match: 3. Looked up from germline, CDR1 is MDHEN and CDR2 is SYDVKM.

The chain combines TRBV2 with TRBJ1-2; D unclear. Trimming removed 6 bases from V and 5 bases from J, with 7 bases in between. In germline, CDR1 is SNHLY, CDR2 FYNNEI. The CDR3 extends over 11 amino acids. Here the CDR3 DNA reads TGTGCCAGCAGCGGAAGGTATGGCTACACCTTC. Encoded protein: CASSGRYGYTF.

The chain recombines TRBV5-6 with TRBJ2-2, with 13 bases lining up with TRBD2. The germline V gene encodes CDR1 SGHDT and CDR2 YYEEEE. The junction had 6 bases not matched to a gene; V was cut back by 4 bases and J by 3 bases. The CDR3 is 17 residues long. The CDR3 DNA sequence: TGTGCCAGCAGCCCCGGAGGACTAGCGGGAGACACCGGGGAGCTGTTTTTT. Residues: CASSPGGLAGDTGELFF.

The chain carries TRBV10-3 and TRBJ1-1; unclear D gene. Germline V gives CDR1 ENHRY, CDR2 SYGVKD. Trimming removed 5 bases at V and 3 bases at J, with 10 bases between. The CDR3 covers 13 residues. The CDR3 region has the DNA TGTGCCATCAGTTTTACGGGAGACACTGAAGCTTTCTTT. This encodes CAISFTGDTEAFF.

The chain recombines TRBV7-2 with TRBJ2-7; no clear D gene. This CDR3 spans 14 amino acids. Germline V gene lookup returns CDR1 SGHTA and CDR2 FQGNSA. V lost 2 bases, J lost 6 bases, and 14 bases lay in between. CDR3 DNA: TGTGCCAGCAGCTTACCGACAAGGATGGGCGAGCAGTACTTC. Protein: CASSLPTRMGEQYF.

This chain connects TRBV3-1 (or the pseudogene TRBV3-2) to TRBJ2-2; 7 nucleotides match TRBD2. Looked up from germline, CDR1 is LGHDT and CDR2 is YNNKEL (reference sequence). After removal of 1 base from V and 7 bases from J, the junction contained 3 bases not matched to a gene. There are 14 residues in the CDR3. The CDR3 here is CASSQAGLGGELFF. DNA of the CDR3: TGTGCCAGCAGCCAAGCCGGACTAGGCGGGGAGCTGTTTTTT.

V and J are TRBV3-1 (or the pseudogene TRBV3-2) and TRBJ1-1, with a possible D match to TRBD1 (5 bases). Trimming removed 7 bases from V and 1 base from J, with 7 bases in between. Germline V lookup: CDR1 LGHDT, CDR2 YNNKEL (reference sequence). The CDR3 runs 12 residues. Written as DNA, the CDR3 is TGTGCCAGCAACCAGGGGAACACTGAAGCTTTCTTT. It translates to CASNQGNTEAFF.

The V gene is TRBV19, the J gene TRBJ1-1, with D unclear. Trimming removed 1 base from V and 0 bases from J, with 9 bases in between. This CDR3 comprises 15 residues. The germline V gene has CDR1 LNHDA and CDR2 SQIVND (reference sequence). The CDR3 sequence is CASSIGGRMNTEAFF. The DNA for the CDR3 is TGTGCCAGTAGTATAGGCGGCCGCATGAACACTGAAGCTTTCTTT. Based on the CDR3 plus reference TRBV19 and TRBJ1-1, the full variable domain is DGGITQSPKYLFRKEGQNVTLSCEQNLNHDAMYWYRQDPGQGLRLIYYSQIVNDFQKGDIAEGYSVSREKKESFPLTVTSAQKNPTAFYLCASSIGGRMNTEAFFGQGTRLTVV.

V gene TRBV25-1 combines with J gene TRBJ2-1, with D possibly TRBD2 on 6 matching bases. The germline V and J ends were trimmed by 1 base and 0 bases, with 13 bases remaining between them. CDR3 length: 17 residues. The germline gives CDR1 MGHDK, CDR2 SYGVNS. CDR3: CASSESPQAGSYNEQFF. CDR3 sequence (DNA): TGTGCCAGCAGTGAATCCCCCCAAGCGGGCTCCTACAATGAGCAGTTCTTC.